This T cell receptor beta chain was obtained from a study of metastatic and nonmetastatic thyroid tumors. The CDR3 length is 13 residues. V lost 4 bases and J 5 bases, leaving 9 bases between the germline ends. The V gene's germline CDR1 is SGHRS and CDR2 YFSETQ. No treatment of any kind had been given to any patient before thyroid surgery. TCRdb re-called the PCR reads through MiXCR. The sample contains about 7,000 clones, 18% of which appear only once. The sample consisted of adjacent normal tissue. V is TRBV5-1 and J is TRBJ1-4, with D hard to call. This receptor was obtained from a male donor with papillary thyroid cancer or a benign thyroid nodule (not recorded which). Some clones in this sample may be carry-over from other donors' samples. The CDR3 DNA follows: TGCGCCAGCAGCGCGGGGAGGAATGAAAAACTGTTTTTT. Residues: CASSAGRNEKLFF.